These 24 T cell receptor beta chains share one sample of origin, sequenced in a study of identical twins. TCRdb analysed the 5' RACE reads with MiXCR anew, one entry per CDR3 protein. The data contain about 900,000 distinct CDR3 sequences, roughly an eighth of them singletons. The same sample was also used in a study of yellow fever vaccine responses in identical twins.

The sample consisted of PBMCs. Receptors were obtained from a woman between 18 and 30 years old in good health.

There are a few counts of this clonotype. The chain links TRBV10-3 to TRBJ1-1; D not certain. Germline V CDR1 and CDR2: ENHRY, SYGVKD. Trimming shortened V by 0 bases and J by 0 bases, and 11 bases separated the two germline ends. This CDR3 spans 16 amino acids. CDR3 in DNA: TGTGCCATCAGTGAGTCTTACTCATTTTTGAACACTGAAGCTTTCTTT. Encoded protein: CAISESYSFLNTEAFF.

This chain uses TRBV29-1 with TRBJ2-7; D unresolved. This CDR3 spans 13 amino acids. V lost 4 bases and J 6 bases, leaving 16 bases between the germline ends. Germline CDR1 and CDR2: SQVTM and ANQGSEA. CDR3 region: CSVVVAGRGEQYF. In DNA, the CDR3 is TGCAGCGTTGTTGTAGCCGGACGCGGCGAGCAGTACTTC.

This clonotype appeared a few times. The CDR3 reads CASSLDGSAKNIQYF. The CDR3 DNA reads TGTGCCAGCAGTTTAGATGGTAGCGCGAAAAACATTCAGTACTTC. This chain connects TRBV12-3 or TRBV12-4 to TRBJ2-4, with a weak D call TRBD2 (5 bases). The CDR3 sequence is 15 residues long. Trimming pared 1 base from V and 4 bases from J, leaving 11 bases between.

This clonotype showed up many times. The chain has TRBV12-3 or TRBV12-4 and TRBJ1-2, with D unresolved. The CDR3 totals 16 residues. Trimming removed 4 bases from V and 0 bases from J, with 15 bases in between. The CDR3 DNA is TGTGCCAGCAGTTCGCAGTCGGTGTCAACTAACTATGGCTACACCTTC. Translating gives CASSSQSVSTNYGYTF.

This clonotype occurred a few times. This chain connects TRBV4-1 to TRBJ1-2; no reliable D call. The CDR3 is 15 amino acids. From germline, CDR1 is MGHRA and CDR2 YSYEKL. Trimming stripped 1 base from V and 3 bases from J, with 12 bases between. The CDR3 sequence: CASSQGVQSDYGYTF. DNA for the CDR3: TGCGCCAGCAGCCAAGGGGTACAGTCGGACTATGGCTACACCTTC.

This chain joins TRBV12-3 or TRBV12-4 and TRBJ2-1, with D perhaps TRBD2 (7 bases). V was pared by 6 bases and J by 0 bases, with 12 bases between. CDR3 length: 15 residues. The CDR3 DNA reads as TGTGCCAGCAGCCGGGGGGACACCTCCTACAATGAGCAGTTCTTC. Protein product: CASSRGDTSYNEQFF.

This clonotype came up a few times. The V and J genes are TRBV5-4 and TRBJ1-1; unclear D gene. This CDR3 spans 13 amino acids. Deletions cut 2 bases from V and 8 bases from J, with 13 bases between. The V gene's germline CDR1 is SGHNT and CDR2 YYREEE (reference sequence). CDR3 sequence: CASSFWQNPEAFF. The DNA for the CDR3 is TGTGCCAGCAGCTTTTGGCAGAATCCCGAAGCTTTCTTT.

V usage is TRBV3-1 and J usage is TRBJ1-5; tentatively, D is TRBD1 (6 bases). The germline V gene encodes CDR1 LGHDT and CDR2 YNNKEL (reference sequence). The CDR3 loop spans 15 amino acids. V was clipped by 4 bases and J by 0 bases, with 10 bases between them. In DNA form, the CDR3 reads TGTGCCAGCAGCCGGGGACACCTTAGCAATCAGCCCCAGCATTTT. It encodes CASSRGHLSNQPQHF.

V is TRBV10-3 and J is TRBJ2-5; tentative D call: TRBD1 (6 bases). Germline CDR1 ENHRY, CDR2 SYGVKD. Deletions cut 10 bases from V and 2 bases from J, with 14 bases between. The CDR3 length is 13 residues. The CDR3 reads CANRGQQQETQYF. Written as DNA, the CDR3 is TGTGCCAACCGGGGACAACAACAAGAGACCCAGTACTTC.

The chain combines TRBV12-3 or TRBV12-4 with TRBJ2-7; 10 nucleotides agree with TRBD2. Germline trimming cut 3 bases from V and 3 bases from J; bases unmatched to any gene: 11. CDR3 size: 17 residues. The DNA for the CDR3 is TGTGCCAGCAGTTTGAAGCCTAGCGGGAGTTCAGGCTACGAGCAGTACTTC. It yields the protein CASSLKPSGSSGYEQYF.

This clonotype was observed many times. CDR3 amino acids: CASSTSGQNQETQYF. The CDR3 coding sequence is TGCGCCAGCAGCACTAGCGGGCAGAACCAAGAGACCCAGTACTTC. The chain joins TRBV5-1 to TRBJ2-5; 9 positions agree with TRBD2. CDR3 length equals 15 residues. From germline, CDR1 is SGHRS and CDR2 YFSETQ. V shed 4 bases and J 0 bases; nucleotides not matched to a gene: 4.

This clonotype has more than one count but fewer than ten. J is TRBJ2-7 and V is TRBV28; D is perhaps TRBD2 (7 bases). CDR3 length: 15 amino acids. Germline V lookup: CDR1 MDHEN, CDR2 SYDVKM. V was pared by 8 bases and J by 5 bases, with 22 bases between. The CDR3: CASRMGGAGRDEQYV. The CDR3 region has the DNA TGTGCCAGCCGAATGGGGGGGGCAGGGCGGGACGAGCAGTACGTC.

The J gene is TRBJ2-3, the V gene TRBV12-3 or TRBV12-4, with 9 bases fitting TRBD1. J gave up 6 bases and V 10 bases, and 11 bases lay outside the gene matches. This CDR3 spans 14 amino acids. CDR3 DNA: TGTGCCACCGTACCGGACAGGGGCCCCGATACGCAGTATTTT. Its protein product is CATVPDRGPDTQYF.

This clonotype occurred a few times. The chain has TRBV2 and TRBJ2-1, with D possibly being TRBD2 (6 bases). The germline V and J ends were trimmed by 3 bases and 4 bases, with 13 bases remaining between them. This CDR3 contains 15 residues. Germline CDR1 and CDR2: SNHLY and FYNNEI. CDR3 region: CASSDGTDTYNEQFF. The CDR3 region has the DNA TGTGCCAGCAGTGACGGGACTGATACTTACAATGAGCAGTTCTTC.

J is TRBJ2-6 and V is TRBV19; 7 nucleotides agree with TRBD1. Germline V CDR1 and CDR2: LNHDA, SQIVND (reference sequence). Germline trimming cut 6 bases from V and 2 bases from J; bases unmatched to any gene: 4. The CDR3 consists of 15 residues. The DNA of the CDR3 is TGTGCCAGTAGGCGAGACAGGGCTGGGGCCAACGTCCTGACTTTC. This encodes CASRRDRAGANVLTF. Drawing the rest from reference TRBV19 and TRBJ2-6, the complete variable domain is DGGITQSPKYLFRKEGQNVTLSCEQNLNHDAMYWYRQDPGQGLRLIYYSQIVNDFQKGDIAEGYSVSREKKESFPLTVTSAQKNPTAFYLCASRRDRAGANVLTFGAGSRLTVL.

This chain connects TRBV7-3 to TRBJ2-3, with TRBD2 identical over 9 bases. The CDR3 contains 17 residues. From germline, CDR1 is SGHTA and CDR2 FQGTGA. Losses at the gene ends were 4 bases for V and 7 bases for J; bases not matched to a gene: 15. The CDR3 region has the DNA TGTGCCAGCAGCTGGAGACCGGGACTAGCAAAGAATAATACGCAGTATTTT. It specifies CASSWRPGLAKNNTQYF.

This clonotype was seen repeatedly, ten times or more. CDR3 coding DNA: TGTGCCAGCAGGACGGGACTACTTCAAGAGACCCAGTACTTC. Translation gives CASRTGLLQETQYF. The chain employs TRBV2 and TRBJ2-5; 7 nucleotides line up with TRBD2. The germline CDR1 and CDR2 sequences are SNHLY and FYNNEI. This CDR3 comprises 14 residues. The V segment lost 6 bases and the J segment 2 bases; nucleotides outside the gene matches: 6.

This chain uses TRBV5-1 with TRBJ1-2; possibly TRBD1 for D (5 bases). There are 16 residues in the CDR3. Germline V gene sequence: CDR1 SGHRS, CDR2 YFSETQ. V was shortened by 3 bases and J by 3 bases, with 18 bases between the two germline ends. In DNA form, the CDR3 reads TGCGCCAGCAGCTCGGGCGGGGCCAGCGGTGACTATGGCTACACCTTC. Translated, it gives CASSSGGASGDYGYTF. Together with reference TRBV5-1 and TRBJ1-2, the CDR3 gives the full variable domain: KAGVTQTPRYLIKTRGQQVTLSCSPISGHRSVSWYQQTPGQGLQFLFEYFSETQRNKGNFPGRFSGRQFSNSRSEMNVSTLELGDSALYLCASSSGGASGDYGYTFGSGTRLTVV.

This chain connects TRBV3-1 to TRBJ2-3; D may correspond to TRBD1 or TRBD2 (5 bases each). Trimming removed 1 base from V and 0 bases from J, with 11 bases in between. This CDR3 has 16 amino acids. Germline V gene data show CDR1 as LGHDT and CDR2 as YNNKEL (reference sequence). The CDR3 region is CASSQGEGPSTDTQYF. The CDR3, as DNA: TGTGCCAGCAGCCAAGGAGAGGGGCCCAGCACAGATACGCAGTATTTT.

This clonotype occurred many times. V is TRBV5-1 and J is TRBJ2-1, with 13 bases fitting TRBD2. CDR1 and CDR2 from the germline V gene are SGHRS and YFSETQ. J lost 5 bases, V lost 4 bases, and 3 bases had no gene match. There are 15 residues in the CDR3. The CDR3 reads CASSPGTSGDNEQFF. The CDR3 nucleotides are TGCGCCAGCAGCCCCGGGACTAGCGGGGACAATGAGCAGTTCTTC.

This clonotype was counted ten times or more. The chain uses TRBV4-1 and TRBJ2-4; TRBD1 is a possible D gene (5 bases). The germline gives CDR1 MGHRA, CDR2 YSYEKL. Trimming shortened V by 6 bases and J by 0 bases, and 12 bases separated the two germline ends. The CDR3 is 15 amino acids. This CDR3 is CASSAQDLAKNIQYF. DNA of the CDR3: TGCGCCAGCAGTGCACAGGATCTAGCCAAAAACATTCAGTACTTC.

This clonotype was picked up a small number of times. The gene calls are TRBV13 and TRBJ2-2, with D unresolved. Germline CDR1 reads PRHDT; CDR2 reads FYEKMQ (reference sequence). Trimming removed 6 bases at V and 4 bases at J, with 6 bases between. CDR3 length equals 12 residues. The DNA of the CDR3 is TGTGCCAGCAGGACATTCACCGGGGAGCTGTTTTTT. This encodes CASRTFTGELFF.

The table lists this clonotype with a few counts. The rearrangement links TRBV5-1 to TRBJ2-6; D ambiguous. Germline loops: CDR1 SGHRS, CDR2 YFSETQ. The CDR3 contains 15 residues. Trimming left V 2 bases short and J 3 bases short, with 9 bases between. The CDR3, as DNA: TGCGCCAGCAGCTTCTCCCTGTATGGGGCCAACGTCCTGACTTTC. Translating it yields CASSFSLYGANVLTF.

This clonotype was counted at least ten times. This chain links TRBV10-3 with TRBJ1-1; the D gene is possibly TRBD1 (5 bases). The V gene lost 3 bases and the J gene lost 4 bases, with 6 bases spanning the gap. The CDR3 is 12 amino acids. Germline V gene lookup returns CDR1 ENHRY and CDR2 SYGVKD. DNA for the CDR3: TGTGCCATCAGTGAAGGGGCCACTGAAGCTTTCTTT. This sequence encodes CAISEGATEAFF.